These 26 T cell receptor beta chains were all obtained from the same sample, sequenced in a study of T cell responses to AZD1222 COVID-19 vaccine. Here immunoSEQ multiplex PCR was the method, and the copy in TCRdb shows in-frame clones only, minus some. The repertoire holds about 130,000 clones, with about nine tenths as singletons. The source was peripheral blood, collected 28 days after the second AZD1222 dose. All receptors derive from an adult who received the AZD1222 COVID-19 vaccine.

This clone appeared once. The rearrangement uses TRBV20-1 and TRBJ1-6; D is undetermined. CDR1 is DFQATT and CDR2 is SNEGSKA in the germline V gene (reference sequence). The CDR3 is made up of 13 amino acids. Trimming shortened V by 3 bases and J by 6 bases, and 9 bases separated the two germline ends. The CDR3 DNA is TGCAGTGCTAGTGACGGGCCTAATTCACCCCTCCACTTT. This gives the protein CSASDGPNSPLHF.

This clone was counted once. The chain employs TRBV30 and TRBJ2-7; D gene unclear. This CDR3 comprises 11 residues. Germline V gene data show CDR1 as GTSNPN and CDR2 as SVGIG (reference sequence). V lost 2 bases and J 3 bases, leaving 5 bases between the germline ends. CDR3 protein: CAWSPGYEQYF. CDR3 coding DNA: TGTGCCTGGAGTCCGGGCTACGAGCAGTACTTC.

The chain recombines TRBV4-3 with TRBJ1-1; no definite D call. Per the germline V gene, CDR1 is LGHNA and CDR2 is YSLEER. This CDR3 contains 14 residues. The germline V and J ends were trimmed by 0 bases and 0 bases, with 5 bases remaining between them. The CDR3 spells CASSQDNLNTEAFF. As DNA, the CDR3 is TGCGCCAGCAGCCAAGATAATCTGAACACTGAAGCTTTCTTT.

This chain links TRBV19 with TRBJ1-5; possibly TRBD1 for D (5 bases). This CDR3 comprises 15 residues. Looked up from germline, CDR1 is LNHDA and CDR2 is SQIVND (reference sequence). Trimming removed 2 bases from V and 6 bases from J, with 14 bases in between. Here the CDR3 reads CASSISGGEGQPQHF. For the CDR3, the DNA is TGTGCCAGTAGTATAAGCGGGGGGGAAGGTCAGCCCCAGCATTTT.

The chain links TRBV4-1 to TRBJ1-4; no clear D gene. This CDR3 spans 18 amino acids. Trimming shortened V by 1 base and J by 0 bases, and 15 bases separated the two germline ends. Germline CDR1 reads MGHRA; CDR2 reads YSYEKL. CDR3 nucleotides: TGCGCCAGCAGCCAAGCCTACCTAAAGGGTGCAACTAATGAAAAACTGTTTTTT. This encodes CASSQAYLKGATNEKLFF.

The V call is TRBV4-1, the J call TRBJ2-1, with 9 bases identical to TRBD2. Germline assignment: CDR1 MGHRA and CDR2 YSYEKL. The junction had 2 bases not matched to a gene; V was cut back by 3 bases and J by 2 bases. The CDR3 is 15 amino acids. The CDR3 coding sequence is TGCGCCAGCAGCCAGTTAGCGGGAGCCTACAATGAGCAGTTCTTC. Residues: CASSQLAGAYNEQFF.

This clone was detected once. The V gene is TRBV28, the J gene TRBJ1-5; D is undetermined. CDR1 and CDR2 (germline): MDHEN, SYDVKM. Trimming shortened V by 3 bases and J by 9 bases, and 12 bases separated the two germline ends. The CDR3 length is 13 residues. The CDR3 loop reads CASSFLGVGPQHF. In DNA form, the CDR3 reads TGTGCCAGCAGTTTCCTCGGGGTGGGGCCCCAGCATTTT.

The chain has TRBV3-1 (or the pseudogene TRBV3-2) and TRBJ1-1, with D hard to call. The CDR3 totals 14 residues. The ends were cut back, 0 bases at V and 8 bases at J, with 13 bases in the middle. The V gene's germline CDR1 is LGHDT and CDR2 YNNKEL (reference sequence). Written as DNA, the CDR3 is TGTGCCAGCAGCCAAGATGGGGTGATTCAAGAAGCTTTCTTT. Amino acids: CASSQDGVIQEAFF.

This sequence joins TRBV10-2 and TRBJ2-7; TRBD2 aligns across 13 bases. This CDR3 is 15 amino acids long. Germline V gene data show CDR1 as WSHSY and CDR2 as SAAADI. The junction had 5 bases not matched to a gene; V was cut back by 7 bases and J by 2 bases. CDR3 region: CASNPGLAGTYEQYF. In DNA, the CDR3 is TGCGCCAGCAACCCGGGACTAGCGGGAACCTACGAGCAGTACTTC.

The chain joins TRBV12-3 or TRBV12-4 to TRBJ2-1, with unresolved D. Trimming took off 6 bases at V and 7 bases at J, with 7 bases between the two ends. The CDR3 contains 11 residues. CDR3 in DNA: TGTGCCAGCAGACTGACTAATGAGCAGTTCTTC. Its protein product is CASRLTNEQFF.

This clone showed up just once. The rearrangement uses TRBV27 and TRBJ1-1, with TRBD1 identical over 8 bases. CDR3 length equals 15 residues. The junction had 3 bases not matched to a gene; V was cut back by 2 bases and J by 1 base. Germline V gene lookup returns CDR1 MNHEY and CDR2 SMNVEV (reference sequence). This CDR3 reads CASSLQGAGNTEAFF. The CDR3 DNA is TGTGCCAGCAGTTTACAGGGGGCCGGGAACACTGAAGCTTTCTTT.

The chain joins TRBV6-2 or TRBV6-3 to TRBJ2-3; D is possibly TRBD1 or TRBD2 (5 bases each). The CDR3 extends over 16 amino acids. Germline V gene lookup returns CDR1 MNHEY and CDR2 SVGEGT. With 0 bases removed from V and 2 bases from J, the gap between germline ends came to 12 bases. For the CDR3, the DNA is TGTGCCAGCAGTTACTCGATCCGGGACGACACAGATACGCAGTATTTT. It is translated as CASSYSIRDDTDTQYF.

This chain links TRBV29-1 with TRBJ2-2; D may be TRBD1 (5 bases). The CDR3 is 12 amino acids. V was shortened by 4 bases and J by 3 bases, with 6 bases between the two germline ends. Per the germline V gene, CDR1 is SQVTM and CDR2 is ANQGSEA. CDR3 in amino acids: CSVAGYTGELFF. CDR3 nucleotides: TGCAGCGTTGCAGGGTACACCGGGGAGCTGTTTTTT.

The gene calls are TRBV30 and TRBJ1-5, with a possible D match to TRBD1 (6 bases). In germline, CDR1 is GTSNPN, CDR2 SVGIG (reference sequence). There are 13 residues in the CDR3. Deletions cut 4 bases from V and 16 bases from J, with 23 bases between. CDR3 nucleotide sequence: TGTGCCTGGACTCCTTCCGGGACACCAATAAAACATTTT. This encodes CAWTPSGTPIKHF.

The chain carries TRBV27 and TRBJ1-1; D ambiguous. This CDR3 contains 14 residues. The V end was cut by 3 bases, the J end by 1 base, with 9 bases between. From germline, CDR1 is MNHEY and CDR2 SMNVEV (reference sequence). This CDR3 is CASSFEGSNTEAFF. In DNA, the CDR3 is TGTGCCAGCAGTTTCGAAGGATCGAACACTGAAGCTTTCTTT.

The rearrangement links TRBV4-1 to TRBJ2-3; D remains ambiguous. The CDR3 is 13 residues long. V shed 0 bases and J shed 3 bases, with 4 bases lying between them. CDR1 MGHRA and CDR2 YSYEKL come from the germline V gene. The CDR3 here is CASSQEATDTQYF. Here the CDR3 DNA reads TGCGCCAGCAGCCAAGAAGCGACAGATACGCAGTATTTT.

V gene TRBV6-1 combines with J gene TRBJ2-2, with no clear D. The CDR3 extends over 14 amino acids. V lost 3 bases, J lost 2 bases, and 7 bases lay in between. Germline V gene sequence: CDR1 MNHNS, CDR2 SASEGT. CDR3 nucleotides: TGTGCCAGCAGTGAGGGGATTAACACCGGGGAGCTGTTTTTT. Its translation: CASSEGINTGELFF.

The chain has TRBV19 and TRBJ2-6, with a possible D match to TRBD2 (5 bases). Germline V lookup: CDR1 LNHDA, CDR2 SQIVND (reference sequence). Trimming shortened V by 6 bases and J by 0 bases, and 9 bases separated the two germline ends. The CDR3 has 15 residues. The CDR3 spells CASRGEYSGANVLTF. CDR3 DNA: TGTGCCAGTAGGGGAGAGTACTCTGGGGCCAACGTCCTGACTTTC.

The chain uses TRBV7-9 and TRBJ1-1; the D gene is possibly TRBD1 (5 bases). Germline V gives CDR1 SEHNR, CDR2 FQNEAQ (reference sequence). CDR3 length: 15 amino acids. The V and J ends lost 5 bases and 5 bases respectively, with 18 bases between them. CDR3 DNA: TGTGCCAGCAGCCCCCAGGGAGGGGTGAGTACTGAAGCTTTCTTT. It codes for CASSPQGGVSTEAFF. Supplemented by reference TRBV7-9 and TRBJ1-1, the full variable domain reads DTGVSQNPRHKITKRGQNVTFRCDPISEHNRLYWYRQTLGQGPEFLTYFQNEAQLEKSRLLSDRFSAERPKGSFSTLEIQRTEQGDSAMYLCASSPQGGVSTEAFFGQGTRLTVV.

The CDR3 region is CASREGNTEAFF. The CDR3 DNA is TGTGCCAGCAGAGAAGGGAACACTGAAGCTTTCTTT. The chain uses TRBV27 and TRBJ1-1; D not certain. The V end lost 6 bases, the J end lost 1 base, and 6 bases lay between the germline ends. The CDR3 runs to 12 residues. Germline assignment: CDR1 MNHEY and CDR2 SMNVEV (reference sequence).

This chain links TRBV7-8 with TRBJ1-5, with D perhaps matching TRBD1 (5 bases). CDR1 and CDR2 (germline): SGHVS, FQNEAQ. The CDR3 covers 13 residues. V was cut by 5 bases and J by 9 bases, with 14 bases left in between. The CDR3 is CASSLQGVGPQHF. DNA for the CDR3: TGTGCCAGCAGCCTTCAGGGTGTGGGGCCCCAGCATTTT.

J is TRBJ2-2 and V is TRBV19, with TRBD1 matching 11 bases. V shed 4 bases, J shed 6 bases, and the junction held 4 bases outside the gene matches. Germline-derived CDR1 and CDR2 are LNHDA and SQIVND (reference sequence). The CDR3 spans 15 residues. CDR3: CASSTDRGLSGELFF. In nucleotides, the CDR3 is TGTGCCAGTAGTACGGACAGGGGGCTGTCCGGGGAGCTGTTTTTT.

The genes are TRBV6-5 and TRBJ1-5; tentatively, D is TRBD1 (6 bases). Germline values: CDR1 MNHEY, CDR2 SVGAGI. Deletions cut 5 bases from V and 6 bases from J, with 11 bases between. This CDR3 comprises 13 residues. CDR3 sequence: CASSRTVSQPQHF. The CDR3, as DNA: TGTGCCAGCAGTCGGACAGTTAGTCAGCCCCAGCATTTT.

The V and J genes are TRBV3-1 (or the pseudogene TRBV3-2) and TRBJ1-2, with 10 positions matching TRBD1. Germline-derived CDR1 and CDR2 are LGHDT and YNNKEL (reference sequence). The CDR3 contains 13 residues. J gave up 8 bases and V 6 bases, and 6 bases lay outside the gene matches. This chain's CDR3 is CASRGQGSDGYTF. The CDR3, as DNA: TGTGCCAGCAGGGGACAGGGGAGCGACGGCTACACCTTC.

This clone was seen more than once but under ten times. The gene calls are TRBV11-2 and TRBJ2-7; 7 bases map to TRBD2. There are 13 residues in the CDR3. V dropped 0 bases and J dropped 6; count of bases not matched to a gene: 2. The germline V gene has CDR1 SGHAT and CDR2 FQNNGV. The CDR3 loop is CASSLESSGEQYF. The CDR3 coding sequence is TGTGCCAGCAGCTTAGAGTCTAGCGGCGAGCAGTACTTC.

The chain employs TRBV4-3 and TRBJ1-2, with no clear D. The CDR3 is made up of 15 amino acids. Germline V gene lookup returns CDR1 LGHNA and CDR2 YSLEER. The V end lost 0 bases, the J end lost 5 bases, and 13 bases lay between the germline ends. The CDR3 here is CASSQDRIALYGYTF. In nucleotides, the CDR3 is TGCGCCAGCAGCCAAGACAGAATAGCATTATATGGCTACACCTTC.